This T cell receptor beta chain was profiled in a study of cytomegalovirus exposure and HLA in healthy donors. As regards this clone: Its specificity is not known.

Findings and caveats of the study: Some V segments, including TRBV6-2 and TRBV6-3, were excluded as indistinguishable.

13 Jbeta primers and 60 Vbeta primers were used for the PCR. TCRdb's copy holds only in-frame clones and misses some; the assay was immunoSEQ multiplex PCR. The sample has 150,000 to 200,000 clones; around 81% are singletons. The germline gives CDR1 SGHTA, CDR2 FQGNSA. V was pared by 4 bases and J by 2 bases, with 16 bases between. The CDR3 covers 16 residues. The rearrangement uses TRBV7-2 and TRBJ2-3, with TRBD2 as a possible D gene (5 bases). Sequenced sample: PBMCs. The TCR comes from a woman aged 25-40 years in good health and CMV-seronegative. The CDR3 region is CASSSLSRADTDTQYF. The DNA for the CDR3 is TGTGCCAGCAGCTCCCTCTCGCGGGCCGACACAGATACGCAGTATTTT.